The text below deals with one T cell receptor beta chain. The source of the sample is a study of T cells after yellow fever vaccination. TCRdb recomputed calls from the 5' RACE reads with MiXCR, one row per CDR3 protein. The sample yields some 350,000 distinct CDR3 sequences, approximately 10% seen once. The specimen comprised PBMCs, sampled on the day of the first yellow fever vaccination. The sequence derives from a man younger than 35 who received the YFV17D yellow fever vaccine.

The CDR3 coding sequence is TGTGCCAGCAGCTATCCTTCGAACAAGCCACAAGAGACCCAGTACTTC. Amino acid sequence: CASSYPSNKPQETQYF. This sequence joins TRBV5-4 and TRBJ2-5; D uncertain. CDR1 SGHNT and CDR2 YYREEE come from the germline V gene (reference sequence). Trimming took off 3 bases at V and 2 bases at J, with 17 bases between the two ends. There are 16 residues in the CDR3.